These 29 T cell receptor beta chains were sequenced from one sample in a study of blood T cell repertoires in COVID-19. TCRdb keeps only in-frame clones here, not all; method: immunoSEQ multiplex PCR. The sample gives around 150,000 clones, approximately 91% of which show up once; 2% to 3% is in the top ten. Material for sequencing was peripheral blood. The receptors here all came from a man aged 18 to 29 with acute or convalescent COVID-19.

The rearrangement links TRBV5-1 to TRBJ2-7; TRBD1 is a possible D gene (7 bases). The CDR3 loop spans 20 amino acids. V was trimmed by 0 bases and J by 5 bases, leaving 30 bases between them. Germline CDR1 and CDR2: SGHRS and YFSETQ. Written as DNA, the CDR3 is TGCGCCAGCAGCTTGGCCTCCCGACAGGGACTTCCAACCCCCAACCACGAGCAGTACTTC. Translation: CASSLASRQGLPTPNHEQYF.

The rearrangement joins TRBV19 to TRBJ1-4; 9 nucleotides match TRBD1. V shed 3 bases, J shed 5 bases, and the junction held 7 bases outside the gene matches. The V gene's germline CDR1 is LNHDA and CDR2 SQIVND (reference sequence). The CDR3 totals 16 residues. CDR3 nucleotides: TGTGCCAGTAGTATGGTGAGGACAGGGGACAATGAAAAACTGTTTTTT. Protein product: CASSMVRTGDNEKLFF.

The chain has TRBV30 and TRBJ2-1; TRBD1 might be the D (6 bases). This CDR3 has 16 residues. Trimming took off 3 bases at V and 10 bases at J, with 25 bases between the two ends. The V gene's germline CDR1 is GTSNPN and CDR2 SVGIG (reference sequence). The CDR3 here is CAWSFVSPNVRGEQFF. The CDR3 DNA follows: TGTGCCTGGAGCTTCGTGAGCCCAAATGTAAGGGGGGAGCAGTTCTTC. Complete variable domain (other parts from reference TRBV30 and TRBJ2-1): SQTIHQWPATLVQPVGSPLSLECTVEGTSNPNLYWYRQAAGRGLQLLFYSVGIGQISSEVPQNLSASRPQDRQFILSSKKLLLSDSGFYLCAWSFVSPNVRGEQFFGPGTRLTVL.

V is TRBV19 and J is TRBJ2-3, with a weak D call TRBD1 (6 bases). Per germline, CDR1 LNHDA and CDR2 SQIVND (reference sequence). The length of the CDR3 is 14 residues. The V end was cut by 7 bases, the J end by 5 bases, with 16 bases between. In nucleotides, the CDR3 is TGTGCCAGTAATCTAGCCCTAGGGGGAGATACGCAGTATTTT. Translated: CASNLALGGDTQYF. The complete variable domain, with remaining parts taken from reference TRBV19 and TRBJ2-3, reads DGGITQSPKYLFRKEGQNVTLSCEQNLNHDAMYWYRQDPGQGLRLIYYSQIVNDFQKGDIAEGYSVSREKKESFPLTVTSAQKNPTAFYLCASNLALGGDTQYFGPGTRLTVL.

J is TRBJ1-5 and V is TRBV7-9; 11 bases are shared with TRBD1. Germline trimming cut 5 bases from V and 0 bases from J; bases unmatched to any gene: 9. Germline V CDR1 and CDR2: SEHNR, FQNEAQ (reference sequence). The CDR3 is 18 residues long. The CDR3 DNA reads TGTGCCAGCAGCCCTGGGACAGGGGGGAGGTATAGCAATCAGCCCCAGCATTTT. Encoded protein: CASSPGTGGRYSNQPQHF.

A single count supports this clone. CDR3 nucleotides: TGTGCCAGTAGTATTCGGCAGGGGAGCTCTATGAACACTGAAGCTTTCTTT. This sequence encodes CASSIRQGSSMNTEAFF. The chain links TRBV19 to TRBJ1-1; TRBD1 might be the D (6 bases). This CDR3 spans 17 amino acids. Per germline, CDR1 LNHDA and CDR2 SQIVND (reference sequence). Trimming cost V 3 bases and J 0 bases, with 17 bases left between them. The variable domain in full, with the rest retrieved from reference TRBV19 and TRBJ1-1, is DGGITQSPKYLFRKEGQNVTLSCEQNLNHDAMYWYRQDPGQGLRLIYYSQIVNDFQKGDIAEGYSVSREKKESFPLTVTSAQKNPTAFYLCASSIRQGSSMNTEAFFGQGTRLTVV.

The V call is TRBV7-9, the J call TRBJ1-1; 9 bases are shared with TRBD1. This CDR3 contains 15 residues. Per the germline V gene, CDR1 is SEHNR and CDR2 is FQNEAQ (reference sequence). V trimming: 3 bases; J trimming: 0 bases; junction bases outside the gene matches: 2. The CDR3 here is CASSLGQGVNTEAFF. The CDR3 DNA follows: TGTGCCAGCAGCTTGGGACAGGGAGTGAACACTGAAGCTTTCTTT.

This sequence joins TRBV27 and TRBJ1-1; D remains ambiguous. This CDR3 comprises 17 residues. The germline gives CDR1 MNHEY, CDR2 SMNVEV (reference sequence). V was clipped by 0 bases and J by 4 bases, with 18 bases between them. CDR3 residues: CASSLSLVESAFTEAFF. CDR3 DNA sequence: TGTGCCAGCAGTTTATCTCTGGTGGAGTCAGCATTCACTGAAGCTTTCTTT.

V gene TRBV3-1 (or the pseudogene TRBV3-2) combines with J gene TRBJ1-6; 7 bases match TRBD1. The CDR3 is made up of 14 amino acids. V shed 0 bases, J shed 8 bases, and the junction held 1 base outside the gene matches. Per germline, CDR1 LGHDT and CDR2 YNNKEL (reference sequence). In DNA form, the CDR3 reads TGTGCCAGCAGCCAAGAACAGGGGTATTCACCCCTCCACTTT. This sequence encodes CASSQEQGYSPLHF.

The V and J genes are TRBV20-1 and TRBJ1-1; TRBD1 agrees at 7 bases. This CDR3 is built from 11 residues. Germline CDR1 DFQATT, CDR2 SNEGSKA (reference sequence). J lost 7 bases, V lost 6 bases, and 5 bases had no gene match. CDR3 in amino acids: CSAQGVVEAFF. The CDR3 DNA reads as TGCAGTGCCCAGGGGGTGGTTGAAGCTTTCTTT.

This rearrangement joins TRBV29-1 to TRBJ2-7; 9 nucleotides match TRBD1. The CDR3 is made up of 13 amino acids. Germline V gene lookup returns CDR1 SQVTM and CDR2 ANQGSEA. The trim removed 7 bases at V and 7 bases at J, leaving 11 bases unmatched. The chain's CDR3 is CSGGRDRESEQYF. CDR3 DNA: TGCAGCGGCGGCAGGGACAGGGAATCGGAGCAGTACTTC.

The gene calls are TRBV19 and TRBJ2-7; D is possibly TRBD1 (6 bases). This CDR3 is 13 amino acids long. Germline CDR1 reads LNHDA; CDR2 reads SQIVND (reference sequence). The germline V and J ends were trimmed by 5 bases and 3 bases, with 11 bases remaining between them. CDR3 nucleotide sequence: TGTGCCAGTAGTGCAGGGGTCAACTACGAGCAGTACTTC. As protein: CASSAGVNYEQYF.

This rearrangement joins TRBV7-8 to TRBJ2-3; D call uncertain. V was shortened by 5 bases and J by 0 bases, with 6 bases between the two germline ends. There are 13 residues in the CDR3. Germline loops: CDR1 SGHVS, CDR2 FQNEAQ. The chain's CDR3 is CASSPTSTDTQYF. CDR3 DNA: TGTGCCAGCAGCCCGACTAGCACAGATACGCAGTATTTT.

The chain recombines TRBV19 with TRBJ1-5, with 7 bases matching TRBD1. The CDR3 runs to 15 residues. Germline V lookup: CDR1 LNHDA, CDR2 SQIVND (reference sequence). The V and J ends lost 6 bases and 0 bases, in that order; junction bases with no gene match: 5. The CDR3 protein is CASSGTAYSNQPQHF. DNA of the CDR3: TGTGCCAGTAGCGGGACAGCTTATAGCAATCAGCCCCAGCATTTT.

The J gene is TRBJ1-3, the V gene TRBV9; TRBD1 is a possible D gene (5 bases). V gave up 4 bases and J gave up 3 bases, with 11 bases separating them. Germline CDR1 SGDLS, CDR2 YYNGEE. This CDR3 is 14 amino acids long. The CDR3 spells CASSSQGGGNTIYF. CDR3 in DNA: TGTGCCAGCAGCTCCCAGGGAGGTGGAAACACCATATATTTT.

This chain uses TRBV19 with TRBJ2-3; a weak D match, TRBD1 (6 bases). Germline V CDR1 and CDR2: LNHDA, SQIVND (reference sequence). The length of the CDR3 is 15 residues. V was pared by 8 bases and J by 3 bases, with 18 bases between. The CDR3 protein is CASRYQQGFTDTQYF. In DNA, the CDR3 is TGTGCCAGTCGGTATCAACAGGGCTTTACAGATACGCAGTATTTT.

The rearrangement joins TRBV30 to TRBJ2-6, with 8 bases identical to TRBD1. Germline assignment: CDR1 GTSNPN and CDR2 SVGIG (reference sequence). With V trimmed by 1 base and J by 0 bases, 5 bases remained unmatched. This CDR3 is 17 amino acids long. For the CDR3, the DNA is TGTGCCTGGAGTGCAAGGACAGGGCTCTCTGGGGCCAACGTCCTGACTTTC. This encodes CAWSARTGLSGANVLTF.

The chain combines TRBV5-6 with TRBJ1-2; 9 bases align to TRBD1. The V gene end was trimmed by 3 bases and the J gene end by 4 bases; junction bases not matched to a gene: 7. CDR1 SGHDT and CDR2 YYEEEE come from the germline V gene. This CDR3 is built from 15 residues. The CDR3 bases are TGTGCCAGCAGCTGGGCGGGACAGGGATCCTATGGCTACACCTTC. The encoded protein is CASSWAGQGSYGYTF.

Only one count was recorded for this clone. The chain uses TRBV27 and TRBJ1-4, with 8 positions matching TRBD1. After removal of 8 bases from V and 7 bases from J, the junction contained 15 bases not matched to a gene. This CDR3 has 16 amino acids. Germline lookup yields CDR1 MNHEY and CDR2 SMNVEV (reference sequence). CDR3 loop: CASGGSGQGPGEKLFF. CDR3 nucleotide sequence: TGTGCCAGCGGAGGTAGCGGACAGGGCCCGGGTGAAAAACTGTTTTTT.

This CDR3 is CASSPGQRGNTIYF. For the CDR3, the DNA is TGTGCCAGTAGCCCTGGACAGCGTGGAAACACCATATATTTT. The chain joins TRBV19 to TRBJ1-3, with D possibly matching TRBD1 (6 bases). Germline V CDR1 and CDR2: LNHDA, SQIVND (reference sequence). The germline V and J ends were trimmed by 6 bases and 3 bases, with 12 bases remaining between them. This CDR3 region has 14 residues.

Here the CDR3 reads CASSLGVDRGEQYF. The CDR3 DNA sequence: TGTGCCAGCAGCTTAGGGGTGGACAGGGGCGAGCAGTACTTC. This chain joins TRBV11-3 and TRBJ2-7; 9 bases agree with TRBD1. The germline CDR1 and CDR2 sequences are SGHNT and YENEEA. This CDR3 is built from 14 residues. The ends lost 1 base at V and 6 bases at J; junction bases unmatched: 4.

The chain couples TRBV3-1 (or the pseudogene TRBV3-2) to TRBJ1-2; D uncertain. The CDR3 loop spans 13 amino acids. V was cut by 2 bases and J by 8 bases, with 12 bases left in between. Per germline, CDR1 LGHDT and CDR2 YNNKEL (reference sequence). The CDR3 nucleotides read TGTGCCAGCAGCCAATTGGGCTACGAAGGCTACACCTTC. This sequence encodes CASSQLGYEGYTF.

This clone appeared a single time. Other nucleotide sequences from this sample produce the same CDR3. The gene calls are TRBV27 and TRBJ2-7; 7 bases map to TRBD1. With 3 bases clipped from V and 6 bases from J, the junction kept 2 bases outside the gene matches. Germline V CDR1 and CDR2: MNHEY, SMNVEV (reference sequence). This CDR3 is built from 12 residues. CDR3 DNA sequence: TGTGCCAGCAGTTTGACAGGGTCCGAGCAGTACTTC. Translating gives CASSLTGSEQYF.

The chain carries TRBV27 and TRBJ2-3; the match to TRBD2 covers 7 bases. The V gene end was trimmed by 2 bases and the J gene end by 3 bases; junction bases not matched to a gene: 5. Germline CDR1 reads MNHEY; CDR2 reads SMNVEV (reference sequence). The CDR3 runs to 15 residues. CDR3 sequence: CASSLGGRETDTQYF. The CDR3 bases are TGTGCCAGCAGTTTAGGAGGGAGGGAAACAGATACGCAGTATTTT.

This chain's CDR3 is CASSKEGVDEQFF. The DNA of the CDR3 is TGTGCCAGCAGCAAAGAGGGAGTAGATGAGCAGTTCTTC. The chain uses TRBV21-1 and TRBJ2-1; the table's D gene call, TRBD2, was not cross checked with the DNA. TRBV21-1 is a pseudogene segment. The CDR3 is made up of 13 amino acids.

With respect to this clone: The sample carries other DNA sequences with the same CDR3. CDR3 region: CASSPGQGPGNTIYF. In nucleotides, the CDR3 is TGTGCCAGCAGCCCAGGACAGGGTCCTGGAAACACCATATATTTT. V and J are TRBV11-3 and TRBJ1-3; TRBD1 matches 8 bases. Trimming took 5 bases from V and 2 from J; bases not matched to a gene: 5. The CDR3 extends over 15 amino acids. CDR1 is SGHNT, CDR2 YENEEA, per germline. Complete variable domain (other parts from reference TRBV11-3 and TRBJ1-3): EAGVVQSPRYKIIEKKQPVAFWCNPISGHNTLYWYLQNLGQGPELLIRYENEEAVDDSQLPKDRFSAERLKGVDSTLKIQPAELGDSAVYLCASSPGQGPGNTIYFGEGSWLTVV.

The chain links TRBV2 to TRBJ2-2; 8 bases are shared with TRBD1. V lost 10 bases and J lost 6; bases outside the gene matches: 13. Germline V gene sequence: CDR1 SNHLY, CDR2 FYNNEI. The CDR3 spans 15 residues. The CDR3 loop is CATQGEAQGPGELFF. CDR3 DNA: TGTGCCACACAGGGGGAGGCTCAGGGCCCCGGGGAGCTGTTTTTT.

In its sample, this clone was seen once. The chain joins TRBV5-1 to TRBJ2-1; 7 bases are a match to TRBD2. V was clipped by 6 bases and J by 7 bases; unmatched bases: 7. The CDR3 has 13 amino acids. The germline V gene encodes CDR1 SGHRS and CDR2 YFSETQ. The CDR3, as DNA: TGCGCCAGCATAGCGGGTCGGACGAATGAGCAGTTCTTC. The encoded protein is CASIAGRTNEQFF.

The chain carries TRBV3-1 (or the pseudogene TRBV3-2) and TRBJ2-7; TRBD2 matches 12 bases. The CDR3 contains 15 residues. Looked up from germline, CDR1 is LGHDT and CDR2 is YNNKEL (reference sequence). V shed 6 bases and J 3 bases; nucleotides not matched to a gene: 6. CDR3 bases: TGTGCCAGCAGACTCGGACTAGCGGGAAACTACGAGCAGTACTTC. Encoded protein: CASRLGLAGNYEQYF.